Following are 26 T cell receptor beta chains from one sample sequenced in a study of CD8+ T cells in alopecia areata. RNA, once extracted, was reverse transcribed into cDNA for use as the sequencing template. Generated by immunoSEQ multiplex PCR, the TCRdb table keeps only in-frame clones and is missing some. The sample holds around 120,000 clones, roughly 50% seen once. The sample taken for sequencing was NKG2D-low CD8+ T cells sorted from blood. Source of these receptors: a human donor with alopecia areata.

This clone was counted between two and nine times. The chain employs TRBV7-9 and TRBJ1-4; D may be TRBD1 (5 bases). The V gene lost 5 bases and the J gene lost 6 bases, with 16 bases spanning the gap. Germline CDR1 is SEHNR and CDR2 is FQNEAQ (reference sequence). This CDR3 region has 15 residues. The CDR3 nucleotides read TGTGCCAGCAGCCCCCCGGGACGGCCCGATGAAAAACTGTTTTTT. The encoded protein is CASSPPGRPDEKLFF.

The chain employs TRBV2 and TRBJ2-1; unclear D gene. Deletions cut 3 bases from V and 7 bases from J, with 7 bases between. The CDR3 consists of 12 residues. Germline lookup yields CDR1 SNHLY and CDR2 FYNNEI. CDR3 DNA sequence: TGTGCCAGCAGTGATCGACGGAATGAGCAGTTCTTC. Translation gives CASSDRRNEQFF.

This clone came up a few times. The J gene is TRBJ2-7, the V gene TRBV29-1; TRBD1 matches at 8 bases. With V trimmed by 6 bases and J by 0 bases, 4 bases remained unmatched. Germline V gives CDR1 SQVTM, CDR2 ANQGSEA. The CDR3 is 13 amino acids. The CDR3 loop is CSVRQGSSYEQYF. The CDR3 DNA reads TGCAGCGTCCGACAGGGGAGCTCCTACGAGCAGTACTTC.

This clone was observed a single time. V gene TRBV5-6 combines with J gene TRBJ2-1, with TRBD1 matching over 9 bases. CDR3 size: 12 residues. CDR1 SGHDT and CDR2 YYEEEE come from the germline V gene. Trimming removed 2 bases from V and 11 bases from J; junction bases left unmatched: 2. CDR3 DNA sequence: TGTGCCAGCAGCTTCGGGACAGGGAAGCAGTTCTTC. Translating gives CASSFGTGKQFF.

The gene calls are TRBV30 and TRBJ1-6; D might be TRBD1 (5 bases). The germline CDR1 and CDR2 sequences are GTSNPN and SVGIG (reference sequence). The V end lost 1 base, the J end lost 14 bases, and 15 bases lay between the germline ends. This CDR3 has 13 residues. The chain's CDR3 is CAWSDDSLRTLHF. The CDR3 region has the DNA TGTGCCTGGAGTGATGACAGCCTCCGAACCCTCCACTTT.

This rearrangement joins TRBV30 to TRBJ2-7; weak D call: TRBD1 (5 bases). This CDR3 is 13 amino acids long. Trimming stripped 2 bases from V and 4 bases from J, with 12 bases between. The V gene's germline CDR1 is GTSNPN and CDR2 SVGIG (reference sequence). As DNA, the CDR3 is TGTGCCTGGAGTACGGACACACAGTACGAGCAGTACTTC. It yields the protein CAWSTDTQYEQYF.

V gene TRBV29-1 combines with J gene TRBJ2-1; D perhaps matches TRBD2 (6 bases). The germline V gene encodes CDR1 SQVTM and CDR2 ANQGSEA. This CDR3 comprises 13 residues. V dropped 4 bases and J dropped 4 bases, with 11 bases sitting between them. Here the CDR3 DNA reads TGCAGCGTTGTTCGGGAGCAGTACAATGAGCAGTTCTTC. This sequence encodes CSVVREQYNEQFF.

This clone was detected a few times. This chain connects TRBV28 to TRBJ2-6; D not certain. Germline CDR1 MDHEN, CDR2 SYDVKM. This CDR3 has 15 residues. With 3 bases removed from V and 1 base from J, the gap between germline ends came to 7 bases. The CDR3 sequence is CASSLLSSGANVLTF. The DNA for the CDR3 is TGTGCCAGCAGTTTGCTGTCGTCTGGGGCCAACGTCCTGACTTTC. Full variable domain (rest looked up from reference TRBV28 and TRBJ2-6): DVKVTQSSRYLVKRTGEKVFLECVQDMDHENMFWYRQDPGLGLRLIYFSYDVKMKEKGDIPEGYSVSREKKERFSLILESASTNQTSMYLCASSLLSSGANVLTFGAGSRLTVL.

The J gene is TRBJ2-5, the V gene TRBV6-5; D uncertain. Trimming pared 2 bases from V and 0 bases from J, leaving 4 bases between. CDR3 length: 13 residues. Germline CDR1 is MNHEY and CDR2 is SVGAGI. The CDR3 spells CASSYPDQETQYF. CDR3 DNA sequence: TGTGCCAGCAGTTACCCAGACCAAGAGACCCAGTACTTC.

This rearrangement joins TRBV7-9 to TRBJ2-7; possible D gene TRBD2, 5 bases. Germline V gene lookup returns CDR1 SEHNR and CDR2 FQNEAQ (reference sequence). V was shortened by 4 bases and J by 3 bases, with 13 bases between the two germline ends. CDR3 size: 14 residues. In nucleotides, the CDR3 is TGTGCCAGCAGCTCATCCGGGATCAACTACGAGCAGTACTTC. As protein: CASSSSGINYEQYF.

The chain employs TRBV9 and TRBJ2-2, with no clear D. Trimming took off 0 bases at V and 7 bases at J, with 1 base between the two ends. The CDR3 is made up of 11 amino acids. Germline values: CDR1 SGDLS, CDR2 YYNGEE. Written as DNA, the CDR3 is TGTGCCAGCAGCGTAGACGGGGAGCTGTTTTTT. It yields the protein CASSVDGELFF.

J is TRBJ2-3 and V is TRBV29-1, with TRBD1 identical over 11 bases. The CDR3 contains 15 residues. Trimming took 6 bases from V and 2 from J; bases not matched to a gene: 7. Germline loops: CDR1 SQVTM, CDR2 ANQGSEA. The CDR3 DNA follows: TGCAGCGTGATCCCGGGACAGGGGGTCACAGATACGCAGTATTTT. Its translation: CSVIPGQGVTDTQYF.

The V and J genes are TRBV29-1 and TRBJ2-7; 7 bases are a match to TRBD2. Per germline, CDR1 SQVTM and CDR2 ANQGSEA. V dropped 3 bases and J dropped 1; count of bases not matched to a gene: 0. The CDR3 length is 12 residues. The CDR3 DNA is TGCAGCGTTGAGCGGGGGTCCTACGAGCAGTACTTC. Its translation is CSVERGSYEQYF.

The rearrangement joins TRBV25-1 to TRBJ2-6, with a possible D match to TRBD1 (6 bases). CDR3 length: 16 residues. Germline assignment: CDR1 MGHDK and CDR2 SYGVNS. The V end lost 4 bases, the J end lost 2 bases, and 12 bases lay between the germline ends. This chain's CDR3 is CASSAHHRAGANVLTF. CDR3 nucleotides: TGTGCCAGCAGTGCGCACCACAGGGCTGGGGCCAACGTCCTGACTTTC.

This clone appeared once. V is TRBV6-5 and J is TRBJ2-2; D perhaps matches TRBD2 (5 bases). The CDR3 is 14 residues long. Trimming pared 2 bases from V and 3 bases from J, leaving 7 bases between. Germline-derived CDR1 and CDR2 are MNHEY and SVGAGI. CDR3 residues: CASSYGSDTGELFF. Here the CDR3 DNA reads TGTGCCAGCAGTTACGGGAGCGACACCGGGGAGCTGTTTTTT.

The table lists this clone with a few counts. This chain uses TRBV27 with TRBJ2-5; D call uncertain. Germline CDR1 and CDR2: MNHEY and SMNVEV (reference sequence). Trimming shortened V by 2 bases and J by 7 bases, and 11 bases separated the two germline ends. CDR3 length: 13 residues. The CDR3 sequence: CASSLMGDGTQYF. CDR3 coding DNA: TGTGCCAGCAGTTTAATGGGTGACGGGACCCAGTACTTC.

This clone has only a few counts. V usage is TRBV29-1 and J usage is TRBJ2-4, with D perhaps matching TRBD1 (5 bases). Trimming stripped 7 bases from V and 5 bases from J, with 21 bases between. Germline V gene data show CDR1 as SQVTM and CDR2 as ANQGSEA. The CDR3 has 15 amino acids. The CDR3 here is CSAGSVGRRENIQYF. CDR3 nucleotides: TGCAGCGCTGGGTCCGTGGGGCGCCGAGAAAACATTCAGTACTTC.

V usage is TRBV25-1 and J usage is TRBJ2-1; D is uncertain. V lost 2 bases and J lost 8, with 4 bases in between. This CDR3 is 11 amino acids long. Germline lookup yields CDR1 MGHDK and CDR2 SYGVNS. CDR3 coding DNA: TGTGCCAGCAGTGAAGTCTATGAGCAGTTCTTC. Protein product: CASSEVYEQFF.

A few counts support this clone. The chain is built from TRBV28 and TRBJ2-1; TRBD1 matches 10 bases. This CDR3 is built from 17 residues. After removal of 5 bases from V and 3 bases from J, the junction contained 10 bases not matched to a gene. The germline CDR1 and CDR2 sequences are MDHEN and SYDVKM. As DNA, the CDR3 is TGTGCCAGCAGTGTACCCCGGGGACAGGGGTACTACAATGAGCAGTTCTTC. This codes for CASSVPRGQGYYNEQFF.

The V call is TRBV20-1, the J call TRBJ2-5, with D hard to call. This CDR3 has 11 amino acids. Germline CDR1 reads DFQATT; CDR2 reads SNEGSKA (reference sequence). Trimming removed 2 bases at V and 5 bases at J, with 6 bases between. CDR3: CSARLVETQYF. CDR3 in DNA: TGCAGTGCTAGACTAGTCGAGACCCAGTACTTC.

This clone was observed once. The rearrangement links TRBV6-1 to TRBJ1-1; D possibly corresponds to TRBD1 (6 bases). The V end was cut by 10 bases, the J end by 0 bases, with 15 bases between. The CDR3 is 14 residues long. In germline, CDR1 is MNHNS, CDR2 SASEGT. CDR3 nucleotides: TGTGCCACAAGCAGGGGCACGTTGAACACTGAAGCTTTCTTT. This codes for CATSRGTLNTEAFF.

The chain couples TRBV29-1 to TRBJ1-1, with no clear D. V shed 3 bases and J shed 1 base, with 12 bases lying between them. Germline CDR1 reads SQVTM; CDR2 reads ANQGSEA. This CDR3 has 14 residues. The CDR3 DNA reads TGCAGCGTTGACCCCAGCGGACCGAACACTGAAGCTTTCTTT. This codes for CSVDPSGPNTEAFF.

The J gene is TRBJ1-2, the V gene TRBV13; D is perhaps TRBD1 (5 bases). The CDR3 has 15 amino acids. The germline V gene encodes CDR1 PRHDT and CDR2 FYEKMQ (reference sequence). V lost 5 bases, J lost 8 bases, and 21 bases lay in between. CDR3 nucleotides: TGTGCCAGCAGCACCCCGGGACCTCGCAACGGCGGCTACACCTTC. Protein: CASSTPGPRNGGYTF.

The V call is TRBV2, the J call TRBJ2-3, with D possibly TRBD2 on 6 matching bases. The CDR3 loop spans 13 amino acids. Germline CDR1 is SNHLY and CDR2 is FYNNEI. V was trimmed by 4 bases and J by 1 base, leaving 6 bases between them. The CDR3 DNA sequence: TGTGCCAGCAGTGGACTAGGCACAGATACGCAGTATTTT. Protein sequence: CASSGLGTDTQYF.

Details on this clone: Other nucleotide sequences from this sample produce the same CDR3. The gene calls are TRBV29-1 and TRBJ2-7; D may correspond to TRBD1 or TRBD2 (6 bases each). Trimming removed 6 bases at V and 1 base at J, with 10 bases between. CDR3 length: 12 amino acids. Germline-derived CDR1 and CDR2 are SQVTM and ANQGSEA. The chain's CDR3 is CSVEGESYEQYF. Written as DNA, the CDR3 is TGCAGCGTGGAGGGGGAATCCTACGAGCAGTACTTC.

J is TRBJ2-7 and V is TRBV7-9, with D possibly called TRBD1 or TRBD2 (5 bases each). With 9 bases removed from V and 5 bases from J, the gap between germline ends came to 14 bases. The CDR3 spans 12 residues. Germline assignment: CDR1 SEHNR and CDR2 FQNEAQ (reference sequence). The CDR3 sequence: CASSNTGHEQYF. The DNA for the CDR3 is TGTGCCAGTAGTAACACGGGACACGAGCAGTACTTC. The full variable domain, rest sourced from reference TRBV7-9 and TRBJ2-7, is DTGVSQNPRHKITKRGQNVTFRCDPISEHNRLYWYRQTLGQGPEFLTYFQNEAQLEKSRLLSDRFSAERPKGSFSTLEIQRTEQGDSAMYLCASSNTGHEQYFGPGTRLTVT.